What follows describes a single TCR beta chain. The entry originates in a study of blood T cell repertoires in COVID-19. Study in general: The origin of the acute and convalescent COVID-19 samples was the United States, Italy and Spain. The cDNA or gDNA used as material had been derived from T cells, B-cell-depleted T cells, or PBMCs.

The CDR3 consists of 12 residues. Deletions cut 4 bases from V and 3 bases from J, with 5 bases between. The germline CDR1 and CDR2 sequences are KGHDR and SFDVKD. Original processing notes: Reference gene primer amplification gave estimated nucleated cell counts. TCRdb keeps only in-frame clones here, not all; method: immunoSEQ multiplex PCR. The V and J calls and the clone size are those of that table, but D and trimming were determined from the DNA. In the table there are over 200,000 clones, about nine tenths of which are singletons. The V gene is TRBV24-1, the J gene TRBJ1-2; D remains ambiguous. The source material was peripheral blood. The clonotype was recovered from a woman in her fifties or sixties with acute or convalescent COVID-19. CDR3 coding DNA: TGTGCCACCAGTGACCACTACTATGGCTACACCTTC. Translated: CATSDHYYGYTF.